The 2 T cell receptor beta chains reported below all come from one sample, sequenced in a study of PD-1 blockade in classical Hodgkin lymphoma (dated by TCRdb to the early 2020s). Receptor libraries were prepared by the immunoSEQ multiplex PCR assay. The table was pulled from immuneACCESS by TCRdb, which kept in-frame rearrangements only. Such tables lose some clones; where checked, under half of the loss comes from unresolved V genes, and the rest has no known cause. A total of some 10,000 clones appear in this sample, about 80% of them only once. The ten largest clonotypes hold about 5% of the sample. The label giving this sample's time point can be read as: cycle 2 day 1 (C2D1) of nivolumab. Every trial patient had relapsed after autologous stem cell transplantation, and cohorts A, B and C differed in prior brentuximab vedotin exposure. The source material was peripheral blood mononuclear cells (PBMCs), sampled before the second cycle of nivolumab. The receptor set was obtained from a human donor with classical Hodgkin lymphoma.

This chain's CDR3 is CASSQGGTSYEQYF. The CDR3 DNA follows: TGCGCCAGCAGCCAAGGGGGGACTTCCTACGAGCAGTACTTC. The chain carries TRBV4-1 and TRBJ2-7; weak D call: TRBD2 (6 bases). The CDR3 runs 14 residues. The V gene lost 1 base and the J gene lost 1 base, with 8 bases spanning the gap. Germline CDR1 is MGHRA and CDR2 is YSYEKL.

For this clone: Relative to the germline gene, one junction end is altered; a read error may explain this. The J gene is TRBJ2-3, the V gene TRBV28; D remains unclear. This CDR3 comprises 12 residues. Germline V gene data show CDR1 as MDHEN and CDR2 as SYDVKM. The CDR3 bases are TGTGCCAGCAGTCCGGGCCCGTGGCCGCCGGTTTTT. It encodes CASSPGPWPPVF.